The subject of this entry is one TCR beta chain. After extraction with the RNeasy kit, roughly 0.45 to 1 ug of the RNA was reverse transcribed using random hexamers. By means of immunoSEQ multiplex PCR, TCR beta CDR3 spanning 54 Vbeta and 13 Jbeta underwent amplification. In TCRdb, the immunoSEQ multiplex PCR reads were re-called with MiXCR into one record per CDR3 protein. The sample holds about 210,000 distinct CDR3 sequences; approximately 95% are singletons and the top ten take 0.095%. This sample stems from a study of CD8 T cells in Susac syndrome. Sequencing of TCR beta, carried out with a high-throughput approach, was applied to CD8+ and CD4+ T cells from the blood. The multiple sclerosis controls were treatment-naive patients affected by stable or active relapsing-remitting disease. TEMRA cells were FACS-enriched, and CD8+ and CD4+ T cells were isolated negatively. Germline assignment: CDR1 DFQATT and CDR2 SNEGSKA (reference sequence). The CDR3 spans 14 residues. The V and J ends lost 4 bases and 1 base respectively, with 13 bases between them.

The receptor was derived from a human donor with multiple sclerosis. Source material: CD4+ T cells from PBMCs. The chain carries TRBV20-1 and TRBJ2-5; D gene ambiguous. The CDR3 sequence: CSATPPLGQETQYF. The CDR3 DNA sequence: TGCAGTGCTACACCCCCCTTGGGCCAAGAGACCCAGTACTTC.